This T cell receptor (beta chain) was identified during a study of T cells in Graves' hyperthyroidism and ophthalmopathy. Looking at the study overall: Peripheral blood specimens were obtained at initial diagnosis, prior to any treatment. Study-wide results and caveats: Blood also showed most of the thyroid clonotypes that were expanded above 0.001.

There are 14 residues in the CDR3. V was cut by 5 bases and J by 6 bases, with 17 bases left in between. CDR1 and CDR2 (germline): SGHTA, FQGTGA. Amplified TCR beta CDR3 regions came from RNA transcripts. TCR CDR3 underwent first-round RT-PCR with the HTBI primer set. TCRdb itself ran the multiplex PCR reads through MiXCR, one entry per CDR3 protein. The table records about 420,000 distinct CDR3 sequences, 15% to 19% of them present only once. In patients aged 18 to 65, hyperthyroidism was newly diagnosed, with duration under 2 months. Uncontrolled infection, other autoimmune disease, pregnancy or lactation led to exclusion. This clonotype has a count of ten or more. Its target is unknown.

Sequenced sample: blood. This rearrangement joins TRBV7-3 to TRBJ2-7, with no clear D. The source is a woman younger than 30 with Graves' hyperthyroidism. The CDR3 reads CASSPQNRVGEQYF. In DNA form, the CDR3 reads TGTGCCAGCAGCCCTCAGAACCGGGTAGGCGAGCAGTACTTC.